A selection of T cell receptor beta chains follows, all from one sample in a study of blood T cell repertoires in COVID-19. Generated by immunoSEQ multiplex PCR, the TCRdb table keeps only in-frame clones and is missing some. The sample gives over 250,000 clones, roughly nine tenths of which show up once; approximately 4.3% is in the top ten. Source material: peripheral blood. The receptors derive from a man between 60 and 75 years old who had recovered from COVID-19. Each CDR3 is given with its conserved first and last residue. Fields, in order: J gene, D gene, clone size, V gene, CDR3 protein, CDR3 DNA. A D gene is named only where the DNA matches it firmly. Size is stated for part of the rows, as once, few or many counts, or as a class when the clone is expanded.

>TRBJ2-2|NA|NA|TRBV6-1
CASSEVGGVGELFF
TGTGCCAGCAGTGAAGTCGGCGGGGTAGGGGAGCTGTTTTTT
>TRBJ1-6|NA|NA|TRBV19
CASSPRGFGVYNSPLHF
TGTGCCAGTAGTCCAAGGGGGTTTGGGGTCTATAATTCACCCCTCCACTTT
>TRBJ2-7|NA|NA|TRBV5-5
CASSPGWGPEREQYF
TGTGCCAGCAGCCCCGGGTGGGGGCCCGAAAGGGAGCAGTACTTC
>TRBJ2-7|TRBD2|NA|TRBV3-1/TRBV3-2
CASSRDLAGGQDEQYF
TGTGCCAGCAGTCGAGATCTAGCGGGGGGGCAGGACGAGCAGTACTTC
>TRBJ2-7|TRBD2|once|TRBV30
CAWSEGLAYEQYF
TGTGCCTGGAGCGAAGGACTAGCCTACGAGCAGTACTTC
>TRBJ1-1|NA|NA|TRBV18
CASSRGGGTEAFF
TGTGCCAGCTCACGGGGAGGGGGGACTGAAGCTTTCTTT
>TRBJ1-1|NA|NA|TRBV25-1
CASSPLFEVGTEAFF
TGTGCCAGCAGTCCCCTTTTTGAGGTTGGCACTGAAGCTTTCTTT
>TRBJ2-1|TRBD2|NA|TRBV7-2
CASRTSGSYNEQFF
TGTGCCAGCAGAACTAGCGGGAGCTACAATGAGCAGTTCTTC
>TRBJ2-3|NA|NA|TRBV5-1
CASSLGGGTDTQYF
TGCGCCAGCAGCTTAGGGGGTGGCACAGATACGCAGTATTTT
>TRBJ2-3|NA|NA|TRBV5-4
CASSSYAGTDTQYF
TGTGCCAGCAGCTCCTATGCGGGGACAGATACGCAGTATTTT
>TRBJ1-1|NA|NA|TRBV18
CASSPGSEAFF
TGTGCCAGCTCACCCGGTTCTGAAGCTTTCTTT
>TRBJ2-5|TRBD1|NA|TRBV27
CASSFQGAGETQYF
TGTGCCAGCAGTTTCCAGGGGGCGGGAGAGACCCAGTACTTC
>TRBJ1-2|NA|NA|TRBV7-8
CASSLDGGYTF
TGTGCCAGCAGCTTAGATGGCGGCTACACCTTC
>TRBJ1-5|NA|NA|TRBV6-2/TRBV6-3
CASSYSRGRSPAQHF
TGTGCCAGCAGTTACTCAAGGGGCAGGTCCCCAGCCCAGCATTTT
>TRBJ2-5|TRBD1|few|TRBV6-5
CASSWTGEGHF
TGTGCCAGCAGTTGGACAGGGGAGGGTCACTTC
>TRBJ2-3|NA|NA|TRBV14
CASSSVGEGDTQYF
TGTGCCAGCAGCTCGGTGGGAGAAGGGGATACGCAGTATTTT
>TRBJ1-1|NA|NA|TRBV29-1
CSAMNTEAFF
TGCAGCGCCATGAACACTGAAGCTTTCTTT
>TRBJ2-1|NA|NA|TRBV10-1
CASSSRQEKGAYNEQFF
TGCGCCAGCAGTTCACGACAGGAAAAAGGGGCCTACAATGAGCAGTTCTTC
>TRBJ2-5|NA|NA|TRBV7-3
CASSLTGGQETQYF
TGTGCCAGCAGCCTAACCGGGGGCCAAGAGACCCAGTACTTC
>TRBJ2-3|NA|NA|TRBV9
CASSVGHRSTDTQYF
TGTGCCAGCAGCGTAGGACACAGGAGCACAGATACGCAGTATTTT
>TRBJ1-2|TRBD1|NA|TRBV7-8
CASSARTGIGDGYTF
TGTGCCAGCAGCGCTCGGACAGGGATTGGCGATGGCTACACCTTC
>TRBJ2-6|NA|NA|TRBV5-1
CASSFGGVQGANVLTF
TGCGCCAGCAGCTTTGGGGGCGTCCAAGGGGCCAACGTCCTGACTTTC
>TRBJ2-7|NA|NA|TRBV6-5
CASSPRTEAGYEQYF
TGTGCCAGCAGCCCAAGAACGGAGGCGGGCTACGAGCAGTACTTC
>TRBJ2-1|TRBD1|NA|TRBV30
CAWRIQGALYNEQFF
TGTGCCTGGAGAATACAGGGGGCCCTCTACAATGAGCAGTTCTTC